The subject of this entry is one TCR beta chain. The clone's antigen remains unknown. Base qualities are not at hand, and no much larger clone is one base apart. Libraries were prepared through the immunoSEQ multiplex PCR assay. TCRdb obtained this table from immuneACCESS and retained in-frame rearrangements with V and J assigned. These tables miss some clones; where compared with another copy, unresolved V genes account for less than half of the shortfall, and the remainder is unexplained. The sample table shows some 110,000 clones, and just under 80% are seen once. The top ten constitute around 4.8% of the sample. The data are from a study of radiotherapy plus CTLA-4 blockade in lung cancer (dated by TCRdb to the late 2010s). For context, the study as a whole: Objective responses occurred in more than 15% of enrolled patients, and around 29% achieved disease control.

Summary of the overall study and its limitations: Early dynamic changes in blood T cell clones, together with increased serum interferon-beta after radiation, were reported as the strongest predictors of response. After treatment with radiotherapy and ipilimumab, TCR clones that originated in tumors expanded in peripheral blood.

Inclusive of the bounding cysteine and phenylalanine, the CDR3 is 14 residues long. The only DNA kept is the CDR3, 42 bases in frame from the first base. Looking up the germline V gene (reference sequence) yields CDR1 SGHNT and CDR2 YYREEE. V lost 6 bases and J lost 3 bases, and the count of bases not matched to a germline gene is 6. The study tested focal radiation therapy combined with CTLA-4 blockade (ipilimumab) in patients with chemo-refractory metastatic non-small-cell lung cancer. Sequenced here: peripheral blood, sampled from a patient treated with radiotherapy plus ipilimumab. The sequence links TRBV5-4 to TRBJ1-1, and 9 junctional nucleotides match TRBD1. The source of this sequence is a human donor with non-small cell lung cancer who had a partial response to radiotherapy plus ipilimumab. The CDR3 here reads CASITGGAHTEAFF. The nucleotide sequence reads as follows: TGTGCCAGCATCACAGGGGGCGCCCACACTGAAGCTTTCTTT.